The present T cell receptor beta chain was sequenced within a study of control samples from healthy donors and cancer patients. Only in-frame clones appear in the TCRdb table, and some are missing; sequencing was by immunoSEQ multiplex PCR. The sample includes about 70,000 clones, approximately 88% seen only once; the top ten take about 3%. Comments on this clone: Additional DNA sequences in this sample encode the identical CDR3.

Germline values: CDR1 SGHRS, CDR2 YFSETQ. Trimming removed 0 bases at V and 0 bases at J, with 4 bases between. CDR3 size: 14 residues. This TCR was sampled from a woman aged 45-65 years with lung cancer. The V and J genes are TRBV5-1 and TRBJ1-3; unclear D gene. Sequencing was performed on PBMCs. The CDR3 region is CASSLGSSGNTIYF. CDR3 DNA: TGCGCCAGCAGCTTGGGGAGCTCTGGAAACACCATATATTTT. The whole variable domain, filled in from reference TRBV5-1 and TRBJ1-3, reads KAGVTQTPRYLIKTRGQQVTLSCSPISGHRSVSWYQQTPGQGLQFLFEYFSETQRNKGNFPGRFSGRQFSNSRSEMNVSTLELGDSALYLCASSLGSSGNTIYFGEGSWLTVV.